This T cell receptor beta chain appears in the sequencing data of a study of blood T cell repertoires in COVID-19. The wider study: COVID-19 samples, acute and convalescent, were from the United States, Italy and Spain.

Per the original data handling: Estimation of nucleated cell counts relied on the amplification of reference gene primers. Sequencing used immunoSEQ multiplex PCR; TCRdb keeps in-frame clones, though not all of them. Clonal size and the V and J genes are those of that table, whereas D and trimming came from the DNA. The sample carries roughly 100,000 clones, around 90% recorded once. CDR3 length: 12 amino acids. Germline V gene lookup returns CDR1 MGHRA and CDR2 YSYEKL. V was pared by 8 bases and J by 6 bases, with 12 bases between. The origin of this receptor is a middle-aged man with active or convalescent COVID-19. Sequencing was carried out using peripheral blood. The J gene is TRBJ2-3, the V gene TRBV4-1; D is uncertain. CDR3 bases: TGCGCCAGCCTAGACGGTTACGATACGCAGTATTTT. Translated, it gives CASLDGYDTQYF.